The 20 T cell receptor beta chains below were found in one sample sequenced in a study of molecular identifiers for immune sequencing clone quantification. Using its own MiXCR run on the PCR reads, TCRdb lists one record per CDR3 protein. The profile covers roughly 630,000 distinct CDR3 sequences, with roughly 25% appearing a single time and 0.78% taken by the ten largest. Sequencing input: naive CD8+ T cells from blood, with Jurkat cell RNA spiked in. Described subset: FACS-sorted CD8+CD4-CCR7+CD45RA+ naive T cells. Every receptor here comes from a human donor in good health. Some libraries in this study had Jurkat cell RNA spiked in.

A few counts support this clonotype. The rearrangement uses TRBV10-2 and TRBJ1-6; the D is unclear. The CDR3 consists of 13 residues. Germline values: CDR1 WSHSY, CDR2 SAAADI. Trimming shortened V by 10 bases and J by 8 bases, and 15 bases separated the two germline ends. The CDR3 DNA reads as TGCGCCATAAAAGACGGGTTCGATTCACCCCTCCACTTT. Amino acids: CAIKDGFDSPLHF.

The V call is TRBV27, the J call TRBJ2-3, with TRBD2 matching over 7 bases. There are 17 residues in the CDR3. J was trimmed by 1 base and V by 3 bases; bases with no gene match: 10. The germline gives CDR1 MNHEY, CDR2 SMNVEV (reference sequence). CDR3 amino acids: CASSFLPGRAGTDTQYF. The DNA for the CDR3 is TGTGCCAGCAGTTTCCTCCCGGGGAGGGCAGGCACAGATACGCAGTATTTT.

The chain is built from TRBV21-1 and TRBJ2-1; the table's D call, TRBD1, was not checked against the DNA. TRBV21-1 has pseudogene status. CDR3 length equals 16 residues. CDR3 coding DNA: TGTGCCAGCAGCACCCCCCGGGGAGCGGTGGACAATGAGCAGTTCTTC. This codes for CASSTPRGAVDNEQFF.

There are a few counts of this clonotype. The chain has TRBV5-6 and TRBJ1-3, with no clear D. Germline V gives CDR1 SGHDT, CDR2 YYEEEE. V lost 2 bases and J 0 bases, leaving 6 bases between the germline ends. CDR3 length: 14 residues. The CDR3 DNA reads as TGTGCCAGCAGCTTTGCTTCCTCTGGAAACACCATATATTTT. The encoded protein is CASSFASSGNTIYF.

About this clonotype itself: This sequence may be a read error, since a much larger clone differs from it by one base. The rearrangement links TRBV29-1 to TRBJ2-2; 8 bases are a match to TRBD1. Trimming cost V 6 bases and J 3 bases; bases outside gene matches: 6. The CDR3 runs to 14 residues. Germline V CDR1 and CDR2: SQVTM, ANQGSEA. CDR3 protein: CSVPQGADTGELFF. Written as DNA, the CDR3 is TGCAGCGTACCCCAGGGGGCGGACACCGGGGAGCTGTTTTTT.

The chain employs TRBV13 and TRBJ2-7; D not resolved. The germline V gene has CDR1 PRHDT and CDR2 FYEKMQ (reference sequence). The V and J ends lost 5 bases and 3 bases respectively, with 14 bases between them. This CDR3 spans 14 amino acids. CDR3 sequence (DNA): TGTGCCAGCAGCAACCAGACAAAAGACTACGAGCAGTACTTC. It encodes CASSNQTKDYEQYF.

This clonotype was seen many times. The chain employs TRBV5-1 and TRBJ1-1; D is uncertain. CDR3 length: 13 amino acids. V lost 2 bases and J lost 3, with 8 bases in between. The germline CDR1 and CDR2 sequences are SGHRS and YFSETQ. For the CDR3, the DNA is TGCGCCAGCAGCTTATCTCAGTACACTGAAGCTTTCTTT. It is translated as CASSLSQYTEAFF.

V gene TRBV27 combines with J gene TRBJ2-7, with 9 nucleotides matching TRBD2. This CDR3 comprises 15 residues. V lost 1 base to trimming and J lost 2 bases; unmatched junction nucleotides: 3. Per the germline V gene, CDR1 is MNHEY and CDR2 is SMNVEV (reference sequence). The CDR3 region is CASSLLTSGTYEQYF. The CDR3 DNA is TGTGCCAGCAGTTTATTGACTAGCGGAACCTACGAGCAGTACTTC.

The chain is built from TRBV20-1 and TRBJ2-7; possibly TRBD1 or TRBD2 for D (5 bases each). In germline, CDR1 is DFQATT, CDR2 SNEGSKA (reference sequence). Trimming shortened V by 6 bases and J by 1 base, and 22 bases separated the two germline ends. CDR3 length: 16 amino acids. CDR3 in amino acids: CSAPRSGATVSYEQYF. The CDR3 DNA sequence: TGCAGTGCACCCCGGTCCGGGGCGACAGTTTCCTACGAGCAGTACTTC.

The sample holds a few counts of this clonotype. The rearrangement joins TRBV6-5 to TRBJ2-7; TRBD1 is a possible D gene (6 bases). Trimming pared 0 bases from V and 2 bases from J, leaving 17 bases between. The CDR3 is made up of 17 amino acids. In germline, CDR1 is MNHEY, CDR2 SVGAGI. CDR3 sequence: CASSYSKGAGTPYEQYF. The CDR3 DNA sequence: TGTGCCAGCAGTTACTCGAAAGGGGCAGGGACACCCTACGAGCAGTACTTC.

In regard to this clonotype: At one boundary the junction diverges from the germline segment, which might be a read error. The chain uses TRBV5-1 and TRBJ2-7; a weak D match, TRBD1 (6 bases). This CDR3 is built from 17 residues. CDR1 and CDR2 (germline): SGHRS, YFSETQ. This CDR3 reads CAGSLAAVRGFFYEQYF. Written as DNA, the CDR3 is TGCGCCGGCAGCTTGGCGGCAGTGAGGGGGTTCTTCTACGAGCAGTACTTC. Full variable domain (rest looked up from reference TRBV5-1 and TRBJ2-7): KAGVTQTPRYLIKTRGQQVTLSCSPISGHRSVSWYQQTPGQGLQFLFEYFSETQRNKGNFPGRFSGRQFSNSRSEMNVSTLELGDSALYLCAGSLAAVRGFFYEQYFGPGTRLTVT.

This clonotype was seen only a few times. The CDR3 region has the DNA TGTGCCAGCAGTGATGGTCCGGGGAACTACGAGCAGTACTTC. It specifies CASSDGPGNYEQYF. V usage is TRBV2 and J usage is TRBJ2-7; maybe TRBD2 (5 bases). Germline CDR1 and CDR2: SNHLY and FYNNEI. This CDR3 has 14 residues. Trimming removed 3 bases from V and 3 bases from J, with 12 bases in between.

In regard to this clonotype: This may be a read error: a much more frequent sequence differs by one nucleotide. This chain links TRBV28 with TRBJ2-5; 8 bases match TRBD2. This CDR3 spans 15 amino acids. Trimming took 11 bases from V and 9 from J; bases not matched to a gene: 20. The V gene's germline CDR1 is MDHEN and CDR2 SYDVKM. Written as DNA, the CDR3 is TGTGCCCTCGGGAGGGGGGCAGGGTTAGAGGAGCCCCAGTACTTC. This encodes CALGRGAGLEEPQYF.

For the CDR3, the DNA is TGTGCCAGCAGCTTGGGGCTGTTGGCAGATACGCAGTATTTT. It is translated as CASSLGLLADTQYF. The chain links TRBV7-8 to TRBJ2-3; tentative D call: TRBD1 (5 bases). V was cut by 3 bases and J by 4 bases, with 11 bases left in between. The germline V gene encodes CDR1 SGHVS and CDR2 FQNEAQ. CDR3 length: 14 amino acids.

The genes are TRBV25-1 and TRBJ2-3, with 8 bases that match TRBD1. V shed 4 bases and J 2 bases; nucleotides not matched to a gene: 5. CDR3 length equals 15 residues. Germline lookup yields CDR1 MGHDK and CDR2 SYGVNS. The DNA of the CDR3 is TGTGCCAGCAGTGTCGGACAGGGAACCACAGATACGCAGTATTTT. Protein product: CASSVGQGTTDTQYF.

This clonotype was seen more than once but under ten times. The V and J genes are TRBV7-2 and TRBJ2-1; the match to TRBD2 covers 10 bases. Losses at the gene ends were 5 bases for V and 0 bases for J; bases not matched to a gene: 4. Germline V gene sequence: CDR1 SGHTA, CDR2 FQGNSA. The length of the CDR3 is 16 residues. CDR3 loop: CASSPGLAASYNEQFF. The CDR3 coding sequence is TGTGCCAGCAGCCCAGGACTAGCGGCCTCCTACAATGAGCAGTTCTTC.

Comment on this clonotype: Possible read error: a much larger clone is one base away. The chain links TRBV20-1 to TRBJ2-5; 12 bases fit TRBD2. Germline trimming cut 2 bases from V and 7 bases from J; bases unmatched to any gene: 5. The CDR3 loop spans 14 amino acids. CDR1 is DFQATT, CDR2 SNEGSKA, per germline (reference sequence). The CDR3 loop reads CSARLAGGFGTQYF. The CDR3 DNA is TGCAGTGCTAGACTAGCGGGAGGGTTCGGGACCCAGTACTTC.

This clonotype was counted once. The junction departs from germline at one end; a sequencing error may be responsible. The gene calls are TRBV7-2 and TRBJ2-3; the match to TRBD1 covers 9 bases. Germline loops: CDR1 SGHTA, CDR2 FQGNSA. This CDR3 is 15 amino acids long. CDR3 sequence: CASSFRDREINTQYF. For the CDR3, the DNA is TGTGCCAGCAGCTTCCGGGACAGGGAAATCAATACACAGTATTTT.

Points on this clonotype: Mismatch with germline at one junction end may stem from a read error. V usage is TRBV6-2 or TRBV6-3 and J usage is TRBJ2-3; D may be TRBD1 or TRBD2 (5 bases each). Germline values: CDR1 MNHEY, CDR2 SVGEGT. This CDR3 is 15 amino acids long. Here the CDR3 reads CACSYTGAITDTQYF. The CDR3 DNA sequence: TGTGCCTGCAGTTATACCGGGGCTATCACAGATACGCAGTATTTT.

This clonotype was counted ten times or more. CDR3 bases: TGTGCTAGTGGCCTAACTAGGGAGGCGACCCAGTACTTC. It codes for CASGLTREATQYF. The chain is built from TRBV12-5 and TRBJ2-5; D might be TRBD2 (6 bases). The ends were cut back, 6 bases at V and 7 bases at J, with 15 bases in the middle. Looked up from germline, CDR1 is LGHNT and CDR2 is FRNRAP. This CDR3 is built from 13 residues.